This TCR beta chain appears in the sequencing data of a study of blood T cell repertoires in COVID-19. The germline gives CDR1 SGHDN, CDR2 FVKESK. This CDR3 contains 14 residues. With 1 base removed from V and 0 bases from J, the gap between germline ends came to 6 bases. With regard to this clone: The sample contains more than one DNA sequence encoding this CDR3.

Generated by immunoSEQ multiplex PCR, the TCRdb table keeps only in-frame clones and is missing some. The table has around 150,000 clones, more than 65% seen once; the top ten hold roughly 14%. This clonotype originated in a woman older than 75 with acute or convalescent COVID-19. The sequencing input was peripheral blood. V usage is TRBV14 and J usage is TRBJ1-1, with D unresolved. The CDR3 loop is CASSQAGMNTEAFF. DNA for the CDR3: TGTGCCAGCAGCCAAGCTGGCATGAACACTGAAGCTTTCTTT.